Below, 9 T cell receptor beta chains from the same sample are listed, as sequenced in a study of beta chain features in type 1 diabetes listed by TCRdb under 2018. These receptors have no known antigen. The protocol used for the library was the immunoSEQ multiplex PCR assay. The entire isolated RNA was reverse transcribed using the High Capacity cDNA Reverse Transcription Kit, and thus expressed TCRB transcripts were sequenced. TCRdb's version of the immuneACCESS table is confined to in-frame rearrangements and falls short of the full clone set. An unresolved V gene accounts for under half of the shortfall where checked; the remainder is of unknown origin. In this sample the table shows 250,000 to 300,000 clones, around an eighth of which occur a single time. Jointly, the top ten make up more than 0.015% of the sample. Study-wide findings and limitations: In all four CD4+ subsets, TCRB CDR3 length was moderately but significantly shorter in type 1 diabetes patients.

The sample consisted of naive CD4+ T cells from blood. This specimen's cell subset or site label, interpreted: true naive CD4+ T cells. These receptors were taken from a man aged 25 to 40 with type 1 diabetes.

The genes are TRBV7-2 and TRBJ2-7; TRBD2 matches at 14 bases. Trimming took 3 bases from V and 4 from J; bases not matched to a gene: 5. Germline V gene data show CDR1 as SGHTA and CDR2 as FQGNSA. There are 16 residues in the CDR3. As DNA, the CDR3 is TGTGCCAGCAGCTTGGGACTAGCGGGAGTTGGGTACGAGCAGTACTTC. Translation gives CASSLGLAGVGYEQYF.

The chain couples TRBV5-1 to TRBJ2-2, with 10 bases identical to TRBD2. The V segment lost 1 base and the J segment 0 bases; nucleotides outside the gene matches: 9. CDR1 and CDR2 (germline): SGHRS, YFSETQ. This CDR3 is built from 19 residues. CDR3 residues: CASSLISPSGSPNTGELFF. Here the CDR3 DNA reads TGCGCCAGCAGCTTGATTTCCCCTAGCGGGAGCCCGAACACCGGGGAGCTGTTTTTT.

This clone occurred a few times. The chain carries TRBV10-3 and TRBJ2-5; 8 bases agree with TRBD2. The junction had 8 bases not matched to a gene; V was cut back by 6 bases and J by 5 bases. The CDR3 covers 14 residues. Germline V gene data show CDR1 as ENHRY and CDR2 as SYGVKD. The DNA for the CDR3 is TGTGCCATCAGCAAGACTAGCGATTACGAGACCCAGTACTTC. Its translation: CAISKTSDYETQYF.

The V and J genes are TRBV11-2 and TRBJ2-3, with a possible D match to TRBD1 (6 bases). CDR3 size: 13 residues. Looked up from germline, CDR1 is SGHAT and CDR2 is FQNNGV. V was shortened by 6 bases and J by 11 bases, with 18 bases between the two germline ends. Written as DNA, the CDR3 is TGTGCCAGCAGTCAACAGGGTCTACAGAAGCAGTATTTT. It codes for CASSQQGLQKQYF.

This clone has a handful of counts. This sequence joins TRBV25-1 and TRBJ1-2, with 9 nucleotides matching TRBD1. The germline gives CDR1 MGHDK, CDR2 SYGVNS. The V gene end was trimmed by 5 bases and the J gene end by 8 bases; junction bases not matched to a gene: 9. This CDR3 contains 14 residues. This CDR3 reads CASSSRGTGRGYTF. The CDR3 DNA is TGTGCCAGCAGTTCCCGGGGGACAGGGAGAGGCTACACCTTC.

This clone occurred a few times. The gene calls are TRBV5-1 and TRBJ2-3, with TRBD2 as a possible D gene (5 bases). The V end lost 4 bases, the J end lost 2 bases, and 14 bases lay between the germline ends. The CDR3 runs 15 residues. Germline V CDR1 and CDR2: SGHRS, YFSETQ. The CDR3 DNA sequence: TGCGCCAGCAGCCTAGCCGACGGAACCACAGATACGCAGTATTTT. Encoded protein: CASSLADGTTDTQYF.

This clone was counted a few times. The rearrangement uses TRBV6-6 and TRBJ2-1, with D possibly TRBD1 on 5 matching bases. Deletions cut 2 bases from V and 0 bases from J, with 8 bases between. Germline lookup yields CDR1 MNHNY and CDR2 SVGAGI (reference sequence). The CDR3 loop spans 15 amino acids. The CDR3 is CASSYGASSYNEQFF. CDR3 DNA sequence: TGTGCCAGCAGTTACGGGGCAAGCTCCTACAATGAGCAGTTCTTC.

The chain has TRBV29-1 and TRBJ1-1, with D possibly being TRBD1 (6 bases). Germline values: CDR1 SQVTM, CDR2 ANQGSEA. This CDR3 comprises 13 residues. The V end was cut by 5 bases, the J end by 0 bases, with 10 bases between. The CDR3 spells CSVRGGMNTEAFF. For the CDR3, the DNA is TGCAGCGTTCGGGGGGGCATGAACACTGAAGCTTTCTTT.

This clone was observed once. This rearrangement joins TRBV28 to TRBJ2-7; a possible D gene is TRBD2 (5 bases). With 7 bases removed from V and 3 bases from J, the gap between germline ends came to 13 bases. Germline CDR1 MDHEN, CDR2 SYDVKM. The CDR3 totals 13 residues. The CDR3 here is CASTRTGRYEQYF. The CDR3 coding sequence is TGTGCCAGCACGAGGACTGGACGCTACGAGCAGTACTTC.